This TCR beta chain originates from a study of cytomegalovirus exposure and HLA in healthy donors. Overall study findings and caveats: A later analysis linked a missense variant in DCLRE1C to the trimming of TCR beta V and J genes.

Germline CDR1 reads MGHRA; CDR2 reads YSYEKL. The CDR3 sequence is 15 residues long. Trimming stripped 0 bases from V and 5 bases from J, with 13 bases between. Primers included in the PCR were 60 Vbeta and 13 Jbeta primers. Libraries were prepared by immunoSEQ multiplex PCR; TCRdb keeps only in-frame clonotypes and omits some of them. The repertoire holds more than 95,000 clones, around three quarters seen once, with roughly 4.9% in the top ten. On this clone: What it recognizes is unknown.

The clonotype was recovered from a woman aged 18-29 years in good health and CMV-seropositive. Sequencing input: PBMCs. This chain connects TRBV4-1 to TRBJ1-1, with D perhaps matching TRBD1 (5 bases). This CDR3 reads CASSQEEGMDTEAFF. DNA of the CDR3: TGCGCCAGCAGCCAAGAGGAGGGGATGGATACTGAAGCTTTCTTT.